Listed here are 22 T cell receptor beta chains from one sample, sequenced in a study of cytomegalovirus exposure and HLA in healthy donors. Primers for the PCR totalled 60 Vbeta and 13 Jbeta. The repertoire was sequenced with immunoSEQ multiplex PCR; TCRdb's copy has only in-frame clones and lacks some. The table includes 100,000 to 150,000 clones, about 80% detected once. The sequencing sample was made of PBMCs. The receptors were sampled from a man aged 25 to 40 in good health and CMV-seropositive.

The genes are TRBV11-3 and TRBJ2-2; TRBD2 is a possible D gene (5 bases). The CDR3 spans 16 residues. V was trimmed by 0 bases and J by 2 bases, leaving 10 bases between them. Germline CDR1 is SGHNT and CDR2 is YENEEA. The CDR3 bases are TGTGCCAGCAGCTTAGATCCCGGGGTAAACACCGGGGAGCTGTTTTTT. Its protein is CASSLDPGVNTGELFF.

This chain joins TRBV7-3 and TRBJ2-2; 7 positions agree with TRBD2. With 6 bases clipped from V and 3 bases from J, the junction kept 7 bases outside the gene matches. Germline V CDR1 and CDR2: SGHTA, FQGTGA. This CDR3 is built from 15 residues. CDR3 residues: CASSLLGGDTGELFF. In nucleotides, the CDR3 is TGTGCCAGCAGTCTGTTGGGAGGGGACACCGGGGAGCTGTTTTTT.

This clone turned up a few times. The rearrangement links TRBV6-1 to TRBJ1-5, with D tentatively TRBD1 (6 bases). CDR1 MNHNS and CDR2 SASEGT come from the germline V gene. V lost 5 bases and J 5 bases, leaving 10 bases between the germline ends. The CDR3 extends over 13 amino acids. CDR3 amino acids: CASSQGQDQPQHF. CDR3 sequence (DNA): TGTGCCAGCAGTCAGGGGCAAGATCAGCCCCAGCATTTT.

The V gene is TRBV19, the J gene TRBJ2-1, with 9 bases matching TRBD1. This CDR3 has 12 residues. In germline, CDR1 is LNHDA, CDR2 SQIVND (reference sequence). The CDR3 is CDEWGQGSVQFF. CDR3 bases: TGTGATGAATGGGGACAGGGCAGTGTGCAGTTCTTC. Supplemented by reference TRBV19 and TRBJ2-1, the full variable domain reads DGGITQSPKYLFRKEGQNVTLSCEQNLNHDAMYWYRQDPGQGLRLIYYSQIVNDFQKGDIAEGYSVSREKKESFPLTVTSAQKNPTAFYLCDEWGQGSVQFFGPGTRLTVL.

V is TRBV6-1 and J is TRBJ1-2, with 8 bases fitting TRBD1. The trim removed 6 bases at V and 2 bases at J, leaving 5 bases unmatched. Germline loops: CDR1 MNHNS, CDR2 SASEGT. The CDR3 consists of 14 residues. CDR3 protein: CASSTGQGNYGYTF. Written as DNA, the CDR3 is TGTGCCAGCAGCACCGGACAGGGAAACTATGGCTACACCTTC.

The chain combines TRBV25-1 with TRBJ2-3, with D perhaps TRBD1 (6 bases). V was cut by 5 bases and J by 7 bases, with 13 bases left in between. Germline assignment: CDR1 MGHDK and CDR2 SYGVNS. The length of the CDR3 is 13 residues. The CDR3 loop reads CASSLGAANTQYF. For the CDR3, the DNA is TGTGCCAGCAGTCTGGGGGCTGCGAATACGCAGTATTTT.

This clone turned up a few times. This sequence joins TRBV7-6 and TRBJ1-1, with D tentatively TRBD1 (6 bases). Trimming shortened V by 5 bases and J by 1 base, and 14 bases separated the two germline ends. CDR1 is SGHVS, CDR2 FNYEAQ, per germline. The CDR3 has 15 amino acids. The chain's CDR3 is CASSPRGAENTEAFF. In DNA, the CDR3 is TGTGCCAGCAGCCCCCGGGGGGCGGAGAACACTGAAGCTTTCTTT.

The chain recombines TRBV7-8 with TRBJ2-1; 7 bases line up with TRBD2. The CDR3 extends over 13 amino acids. The ends lost 8 bases at V and 9 bases at J; junction bases unmatched: 10. Per germline, CDR1 SGHVS and CDR2 FQNEAQ. Written as DNA, the CDR3 is TGTGCCAGCGGAACTAGCGTTCGAGGTGAGCAGTTCTTC. Encoded protein: CASGTSVRGEQFF.

The rearrangement joins TRBV5-1 to TRBJ2-3; a possible D gene is TRBD1 (5 bases). This CDR3 contains 16 residues. Germline V CDR1 and CDR2: SGHRS, YFSETQ. The germline V and J ends were trimmed by 1 base and 2 bases, with 14 bases remaining between them. Here the CDR3 DNA reads TGCGCCAGCAGCTTGTGGGTAGGGGATCCCACAGATACGCAGTATTTT. Translated: CASSLWVGDPTDTQYF.

The chain combines TRBV6-5 with TRBJ2-2, with TRBD2 as a possible D gene (5 bases). The germline CDR1 and CDR2 sequences are MNHEY and SVGAGI. There are 14 residues in the CDR3. Trimming took 2 bases from V and 6 from J, leaving 10 bases between them. This CDR3 reads CASSYEGWAGELFF. The CDR3 nucleotides are TGTGCCAGCAGTTACGAGGGTTGGGCCGGGGAGCTGTTTTTT.

V gene TRBV6-5 combines with J gene TRBJ2-7, with 9 bases aligning to TRBD1. This CDR3 region has 14 residues. Germline V gene data show CDR1 as MNHEY and CDR2 as SVGAGI. Trimming cost V 8 bases and J 1 base; bases outside gene matches: 6. DNA for the CDR3: TGTGCCAGCGCCCGGGACAGGGATTCCTACGAGCAGTACTTC. Translation gives CASARDRDSYEQYF.

The V call is TRBV6-5, the J call TRBJ1-4, with unresolved D. Trimming took off 4 bases at V and 0 bases at J, with 12 bases between the two ends. CDR1 MNHEY and CDR2 SVGAGI come from the germline V gene. This CDR3 contains 16 residues. This chain's CDR3 is CASSSWQATTNEKLFF. DNA of the CDR3: TGTGCCAGCAGTTCGTGGCAGGCAACAACTAATGAAAAACTGTTTTTT.

The rearrangement uses TRBV30 and TRBJ2-1, with 8 nucleotides matching TRBD2. The V gene's germline CDR1 is GTSNPN and CDR2 SVGIG (reference sequence). This CDR3 has 15 amino acids. The trim removed 1 base at V and 9 bases at J, leaving 11 bases unmatched. CDR3 nucleotide sequence: TGTGCCTGGAGTGCCGGTACTAGCGGTACCGGTGAGCAGTTCTTC. Translation gives CAWSAGTSGTGEQFF. Drawing the rest from reference TRBV30 and TRBJ2-1, the complete variable domain is SQTIHQWPATLVQPVGSPLSLECTVEGTSNPNLYWYRQAAGRGLQLLFYSVGIGQISSEVPQNLSASRPQDRQFILSSKKLLLSDSGFYLCAWSAGTSGTGEQFFGPGTRLTVL.

The chain links TRBV19 to TRBJ2-5, with a tentative D call TRBD1 (6 bases). The closer fit of TRBJ2-7 to the DNA end suggests the J call may be wrong. Germline V gives CDR1 LNHDA, CDR2 SQIVND (reference sequence). The CDR3 sequence is 16 residues long. CDR3 amino acids: CASSSLYSGHTYEQYF. The CDR3 nucleotides are TGTGCCAGTAGTTCCTTATATTCGGGACATACCTACGAGCAGTACTTC.

The chain is built from TRBV2 and TRBJ1-2, with D possibly TRBD1 on 5 matching bases. The ends were cut back, 6 bases at V and 14 bases at J, with 16 bases in the middle. Germline assignment: CDR1 SNHLY and CDR2 FYNNEI. This CDR3 comprises 11 residues. The CDR3 DNA reads as TGTGCCAGCAGGGTGGACATCCGTCTGACCTTC. It is translated as CASRVDIRLTF.

The rearrangement joins TRBV7-9 to TRBJ1-2; 11 bases line up with TRBD1. The ends lost 5 bases at V and 8 bases at J; junction bases unmatched: 10. The CDR3 extends over 15 amino acids. Germline-derived CDR1 and CDR2 are SEHNR and FQNEAQ (reference sequence). In DNA, the CDR3 is TGTGCCAGCAGCGCCGGGACAGGGGGTTTCGAGGGCTACACCTTC. Its translation: CASSAGTGGFEGYTF.

The V call is TRBV10-3, the J call TRBJ2-1; 9 bases agree with TRBD2. Unmatched junction bases numbered 5, after V lost 7 bases and J lost 7 bases. Looked up from germline, CDR1 is ENHRY and CDR2 is SYGVKD. This CDR3 spans 13 amino acids. The chain's CDR3 is CAINSGGRNEQFF. CDR3 sequence (DNA): TGTGCCATCAACAGCGGGGGGCGAAATGAGCAGTTCTTC.

This chain joins TRBV2 and TRBJ2-2; 7 bases align to TRBD1. There are 15 residues in the CDR3. V trimming: 4 bases; J trimming: 3 bases; junction bases outside the gene matches: 5. The germline V gene has CDR1 SNHLY and CDR2 FYNNEI. CDR3 DNA: TGTGCCAGCAGTGGGGTGGGACAGCACACCGGGGAGCTGTTTTTT. Translated, it gives CASSGVGQHTGELFF.

The V and J genes are TRBV7-6 and TRBJ1-1; TRBD1 agrees at 7 bases. Looked up from germline, CDR1 is SGHVS and CDR2 is FNYEAQ. This CDR3 contains 19 residues. The V segment lost 5 bases and the J segment 7 bases; nucleotides outside the gene matches: 25. DNA of the CDR3: TGTGCCAGCAGCCCCGTCGGGGCGGCAGGGGGAAGCGCACCGAGTGAAGCTTTCTTT. Amino acid sequence: CASSPVGAAGGSAPSEAFF.

V gene TRBV7-6 combines with J gene TRBJ2-5, with D unresolved. CDR3 length: 13 amino acids. The germline V gene has CDR1 SGHVS and CDR2 FNYEAQ. The V and J ends lost 1 base and 5 bases respectively, with 8 bases between them. The CDR3 reads CASSLVRGETQYF. CDR3 coding DNA: TGTGCCAGCAGCTTAGTTCGCGGTGAGACCCAGTACTTC.

The chain recombines TRBV4-1 with TRBJ2-1, with unresolved D. The length of the CDR3 is 12 residues. Trimming cost V 1 base and J 7 bases, with 5 bases left between them. Germline loops: CDR1 MGHRA, CDR2 YSYEKL. The CDR3: CASSQVRNEQFF. The CDR3 region has the DNA TGCGCCAGCAGCCAAGTTAGAAATGAGCAGTTCTTC.

This rearrangement joins TRBV30 to TRBJ1-2, with D unresolved. Germline values: CDR1 GTSNPN, CDR2 SVGIG (reference sequence). The length of the CDR3 is 12 residues. Between the trimmed V and J ends, which lost 4 bases and 0 bases, there was a span of 6 bases. CDR3 coding DNA: TGTGCCTGGAATCCCGCTAACTATGGCTACACCTTC. It is translated as CAWNPANYGYTF.